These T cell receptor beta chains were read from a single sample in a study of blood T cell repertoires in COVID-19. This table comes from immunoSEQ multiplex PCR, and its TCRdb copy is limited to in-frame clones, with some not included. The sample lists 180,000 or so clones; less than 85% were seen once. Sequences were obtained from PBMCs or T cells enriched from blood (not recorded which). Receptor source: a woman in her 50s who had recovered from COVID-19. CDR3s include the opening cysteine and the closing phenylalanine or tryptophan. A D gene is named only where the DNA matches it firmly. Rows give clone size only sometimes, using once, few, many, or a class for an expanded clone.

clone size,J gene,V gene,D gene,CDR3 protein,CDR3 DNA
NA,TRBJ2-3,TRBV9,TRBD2,CASSGTLAGGPTDTQYF,TGTGCCAGCAGTGGTACCCTAGCGGGGGGCCCCACAGATACGCAGTATTTT
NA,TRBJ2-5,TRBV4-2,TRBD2,CASSQSSGGAVETQYF,TGTGCCAGCAGCCAATCCAGCGGGGGGGCCGTTGAGACCCAGTACTTC
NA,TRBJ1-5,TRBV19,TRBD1,CASTGTGRMQPQHF,TGTGCCAGTACTGGGACAGGGAGGATGCAGCCCCAGCATTTT
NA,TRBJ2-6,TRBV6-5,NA,CASSPRPSGANVLTF,TGTGCCAGCAGTCCGCGCCCCTCTGGGGCCAACGTCCTGACTTTC
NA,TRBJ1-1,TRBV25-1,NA,CASSEWDGRSTEAFF,TGTGCCAGCAGTGAATGGGACGGGAGAAGCACTGAAGCTTTCTTT
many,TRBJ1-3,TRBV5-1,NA,CASSLWSRGGTIYF,TGCGCCAGCAGCTTGTGGTCCCGAGGTGGCACCATATATTTT
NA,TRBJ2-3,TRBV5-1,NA,CASSSQVDRDTQYF,TGCGCCAGCAGCTCACAAGTTGACAGGGATACGCAGTATTTT
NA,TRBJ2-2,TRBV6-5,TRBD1,CASSSTGANTGELFF,TGTGCCAGCAGCTCTACAGGGGCGAACACCGGGGAGCTGTTTTTT
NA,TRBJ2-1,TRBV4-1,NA,CASSQAGSLHNEQFF,TGCGCCAGCAGCCAAGCGGGGTCCTTACACAATGAGCAGTTCTTC
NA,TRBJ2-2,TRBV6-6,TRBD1,CASRAPGQGTGELFF,TGTGCCAGCAGAGCACCGGGACAGGGGACCGGGGAGCTGTTTTTT
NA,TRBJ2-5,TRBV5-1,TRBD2,CASSLGRAASGSQETQYF,TGCGCCAGCAGCTTGGGGAGGGCGGCTAGCGGATCTCAAGAGACCCAGTACTTC
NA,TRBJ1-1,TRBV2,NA,CASEPSRSWTEAFF,TGTGCCAGCGAGCCTAGTCGGAGCTGGACTGAAGCTTTCTTT
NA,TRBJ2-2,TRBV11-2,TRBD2,CASSPSGGYTGELFF,TGTGCCAGCAGCCCTAGCGGGGGTTACACCGGGGAGCTGTTTTTT
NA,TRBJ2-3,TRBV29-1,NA,CSVATRVADTQYF,TGCAGCGTTGCAACTAGGGTGGCAGATACGCAGTATTTT
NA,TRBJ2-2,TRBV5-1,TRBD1,CASSRTGGTNTGELFF,TGCGCCAGCAGCCGGACAGGGGGAACCAACACCGGGGAGCTGTTTTTT
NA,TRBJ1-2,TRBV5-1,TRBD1,CASSWGTGQGYGYTF,TGCGCCAGCAGCTGGGGGACAGGCCAGGGGTATGGCTACACCTTC
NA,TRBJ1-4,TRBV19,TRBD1,CASSIGQGQGEKLFF,TGTGCCAGTAGTATTGGGCAGGGACAGGGGGAAAAACTGTTTTTT
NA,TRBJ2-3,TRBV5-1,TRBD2,CASSLGNSGRADTQYF,TGCGCCAGCAGCTTGGGGAATAGCGGGAGGGCCGATACGCAGTATTTT
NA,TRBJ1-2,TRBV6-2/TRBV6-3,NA,CASSYTGLANYGYTF,TGTGCCAGCAGTTACACAGGGTTAGCTAACTATGGCTACACCTTC
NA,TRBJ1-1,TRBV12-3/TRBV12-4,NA,CASSVGNTEAFF,TGTGCCAGCAGTGTCGGGAACACTGAAGCTTTCTTT
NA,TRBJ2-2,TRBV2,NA,CASSRYGGSGELFF,TGTGCCAGCAGCCGTTATGGGGGGTCCGGGGAGCTGTTTTTT
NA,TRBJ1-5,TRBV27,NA,CASSLRGWAFLPQHF,TGTGCCAGCAGCCTCAGAGGGTGGGCTTTTCTGCCCCAGCATTTT
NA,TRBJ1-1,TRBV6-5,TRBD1,CASSYSRDSEAFF,TGTGCCAGCAGTTACTCGCGGGACAGTGAAGCTTTCTTT
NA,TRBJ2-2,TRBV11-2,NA,CASSFRLATGELFF,TGTGCCAGCAGCTTTCGGCTAGCGACCGGGGAGCTGTTTTTT
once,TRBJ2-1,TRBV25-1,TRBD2,CASSQPAGNSYNEQFF,TGTGCCAGCAGCCAACCAGCGGGGAATTCCTACAATGAGCAGTTCTTC
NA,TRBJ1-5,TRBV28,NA,CASGTLNQPQHF,TGTGCCAGTGGGACACTGAATCAGCCCCAGCATTTT
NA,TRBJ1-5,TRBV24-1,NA,CATSDLWANQPQHF,TGTGCCACCAGTGATTTGTGGGCCAATCAGCCCCAGCATTTT
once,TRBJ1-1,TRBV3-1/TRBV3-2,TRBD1,CASSQGTGKTEAFF,TGTGCCAGCAGCCAAGGGACAGGGAAAACTGAAGCTTTCTTT
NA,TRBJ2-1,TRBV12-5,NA,CASGLSGAVVNEQFF,TGTGCTAGTGGCCTTAGCGGAGCCGTTGTCAATGAGCAGTTCTTC